These 12 T cell receptor beta chains share one sample of origin, sequenced in a study of T cell therapy after organ transplantation (dated by TCRdb to the late 2010s). Libraries were prepared through the immunoSEQ multiplex PCR assay. Drawn from immuneACCESS, this table holds only the in-frame rearrangements with V and J called that TCRdb kept. Clones are partly lost; checked studies trace under half to an unresolved V gene and leave the rest unexplained. This sample lists 20,000 or so clones; around 81% were detected once. The ten top clones hold 9.2% of the sample. The time point label of this sample denotes: 4-8 weeks after completion of therapy. For these TCRs, the target antigens are not known. The sample was CD8+ T cells from blood, taken after autologous CMV-specific T cell therapy. All receptors come from a human patient who had received a solid organ transplant and had CMV disease. After a transplant, not all T cells may be the patient's own; some may come from the graft donor.

The V gene is TRBV4-1, the J gene TRBJ1-6; a weak D match, TRBD1 (6 bases). CDR3 length: 14 amino acids. The germline gives CDR1 MGHRA, CDR2 YSYEKL. Trimming left V 0 bases short and J 8 bases short, with 8 bases between. The CDR3 reads CASSQDDRYSPLHF. Here the CDR3 DNA reads TGCGCCAGCAGCCAAGACGACAGGTATTCACCCCTCCACTTT.

V is TRBV4-1 and J is TRBJ2-7; tentatively, D is TRBD1 (6 bases). Germline CDR1 and CDR2: MGHRA and YSYEKL. V was shortened by 1 base and J by 6 bases, with 13 bases between the two germline ends. There are 14 residues in the CDR3. CDR3 protein: CASSQVRTDSEQYF. In DNA form, the CDR3 reads TGCGCCAGCAGCCAAGTTCGGACAGACTCCGAGCAGTACTTC.

The CDR3 DNA reads TGTGCCAGCAGCTTAGAGGGGCGTAGTACCGAGACCCAGTACTTC. Its translation is CASSLEGRSTETQYF. V is TRBV11-2 and J is TRBJ2-5; TRBD1 might be the D (5 bases). Between the trimmed V and J ends, which lost 0 bases and 5 bases, there was a span of 13 bases. From germline, CDR1 is SGHAT and CDR2 FQNNGV. The CDR3 extends over 15 amino acids. The full variable domain, in which reference TRBV11-2 and TRBJ2-5 provide the parts outside the CDR3, is EAGVAQSPRYKIIEKRQSVAFWCNPISGHATLYWYQQILGQGPKLLIQFQNNGVVDDSQLPKDRFSAERLKGVDSTLKIQPAKLEDSAVYLCASSLEGRSTETQYFGPGTRLLVL.

The genes are TRBV25-1 and TRBJ2-7, with 7 bases identical to TRBD1. The V gene's germline CDR1 is MGHDK and CDR2 SYGVNS. V was pared by 6 bases and J by 5 bases, with 13 bases of the junction left unmatched. The CDR3 consists of 15 residues. The CDR3 loop reads CASSRETGIGDEQYF. CDR3 DNA: TGTGCCAGCAGCCGCGAGACAGGGATTGGGGACGAGCAGTACTTC.

The gene calls are TRBV5-6 and TRBJ1-2, with D possibly being TRBD1 (6 bases). The CDR3 runs 16 residues. CDR1 SGHDT and CDR2 YYEEEE come from the germline V gene. Trimming left V 4 bases short and J 2 bases short, with 18 bases between. The CDR3 spells CASSLIQGHLNYGYTF. The CDR3 DNA reads as TGTGCCAGCAGCCTTATACAGGGACACCTAAACTATGGCTACACCTTC.

V usage is TRBV9 and J usage is TRBJ1-1; TRBD1 is a possible D gene (6 bases). There are 14 residues in the CDR3. V lost 0 bases to trimming and J lost 4 bases, with 10 bases between them. Germline CDR1 SGDLS, CDR2 YYNGEE. The CDR3 DNA reads TGTGCCAGCAGCGTAGAGGCAGGGGTCACTGAAGCTTTCTTT. Protein sequence: CASSVEAGVTEAFF.

As for this clone: One end of the junction does not line up with germline, which may come from a read error. This chain uses TRBV7-2 with TRBJ1-2; D is undetermined. Germline V gene sequence: CDR1 SGHTA, CDR2 FQGNSA. CDR3 length: 13 amino acids. CDR3 in amino acids: CAGSFGPVYGYTF. The CDR3 nucleotides read TGTGCCGGCAGCTTCGGTCCAGTCTATGGCTACACCTTC. Together with reference TRBV7-2 and TRBJ1-2, the CDR3 gives the full variable domain: GAGVSQSPSNKVTEKGKDVELRCDPISGHTALYWYRQSLGQGLEFLIYFQGNSAPDKSGLPSDRFSAERTGGSVSTLTIQRTQQEDSAVYLCAGSFGPVYGYTFGSGTRLTVV.

The J gene is TRBJ2-7, the V gene TRBV5-5; D is undetermined. Trimming took 0 bases from V and 2 from J, leaving 12 bases between them. CDR3 length equals 15 residues. Germline V gene sequence: CDR1 SGHKS, CDR2 YYEKEE (reference sequence). The CDR3 DNA follows: TGTGCCAGCAGCTTGGCTGGCCTTCGGGCCTACGAGCAGTACTTC. Translated, it gives CASSLAGLRAYEQYF.

CDR3: CASSAAGGGDRKAFF. The CDR3 region has the DNA TGTGCCAGCAGCGCCGCAGGGGGAGGAGATCGGAAAGCTTTCTTT. This chain joins TRBV13 and TRBJ1-1; 7 bases agree with TRBD1. V lost 5 bases and J lost 9; bases outside the gene matches: 15. The CDR3 totals 15 residues. Germline assignment: CDR1 PRHDT and CDR2 FYEKMQ (reference sequence).

A few counts support this clone. The rearrangement links TRBV6-4 to TRBJ2-1; 14 nucleotides agree with TRBD2. CDR3 length: 14 residues. J gave up 9 bases and V 2 bases, and 0 bases lay outside the gene matches. Germline values: CDR1 MRHNA, CDR2 SNTAGT. The DNA for the CDR3 is TGTGCCAGCAGTGACGGACTAGCGGGAGGTGAGCAGTTCTTC. It codes for CASSDGLAGGEQFF.

This clone was found once. The gene calls are TRBV6-5 and TRBJ1-1; D uncertain. Trimming left V 6 bases short and J 2 bases short, with 10 bases between. CDR3 length equals 13 residues. CDR1 and CDR2 from the germline V gene are MNHEY and SVGAGI. The CDR3 protein is CASSLQSNTEAFF. The CDR3 bases are TGTGCCAGCAGCCTACAGAGTAACACTGAAGCTTTCTTT.

In nucleotides, the CDR3 is TGTGCCGGATGGGAGAACACTGAAGCTTTCTTT. The encoded protein is CAGWENTEAFF. J is TRBJ1-1 and V is TRBV30; D remains unclear. Germline V CDR1 and CDR2: GTSNPN, SVGIG (reference sequence). This CDR3 region has 11 residues. Trimming shortened V by 8 bases and J by 1 base, and 8 bases separated the two germline ends.